The 16 T cell receptor beta chains below were found in one sample sequenced in a study of T cell repertoires in MIS-A myocarditis. The repertoire was sequenced with immunoSEQ multiplex PCR; TCRdb's copy has only in-frame clones and lacks some. The sample contains about 5,900 clones, approximately 80% of which appear only once. The sequencing input was interventricular septum heart tissue obtained at autopsy. Receptors were obtained from a man younger than 35 with fulminant myocarditis from multisystem inflammatory syndrome in adults (MIS-A) after COVID-19.

The chain uses TRBV27 and TRBJ1-2; 7 bases fit TRBD1. The CDR3 loop spans 14 amino acids. CDR1 and CDR2 (germline): MNHEY, SMNVEV (reference sequence). J gave up 0 bases and V 6 bases, and 4 bases lay outside the gene matches. The CDR3 bases are TGTGCCAGCAGCCCAGGGGGATCTAACTATGGCTACACCTTC. Its translation is CASSPGGSNYGYTF.

CDR3 nucleotides: TGTGCCAGCCGTTCAGGGGGAAGCTATGGCTACACCTTC. Encoded protein: CASRSGGSYGYTF. The chain recombines TRBV19 with TRBJ1-2, with 7 bases lining up with TRBD1. J was trimmed by 4 bases and V by 9 bases; bases with no gene match: 8. This CDR3 spans 13 amino acids. In germline, CDR1 is LNHDA, CDR2 SQIVND (reference sequence).

The V call is TRBV6-2 or TRBV6-3, the J call TRBJ2-3; 9 bases line up with TRBD2. The length of the CDR3 is 17 residues. Unmatched junction bases numbered 12, after V lost 6 bases and J lost 2 bases. In germline, CDR1 is MNHEY, CDR2 SVGEGT. Written as DNA, the CDR3 is TGTGCCAGCAGCTCTCGAGCGGGGGGTTCGGTCACAGATACGCAGTATTTT. This translates into CASSSRAGGSVTDTQYF.

V is TRBV28 and J is TRBJ2-7; D remains unclear. The CDR3 runs 13 residues. Germline CDR1 and CDR2: MDHEN and SYDVKM. The V end was cut by 7 bases, the J end by 6 bases, with 16 bases between. CDR3 sequence (DNA): TGTGCCAGCAATGACGACCTCCTGGGCGAGCAGTACTTC. Its protein product is CASNDDLLGEQYF.

The CDR3 DNA sequence: TGCGCCAGCAGCCACCAGGGAGGGTGGACAGATACGCAGTATTTT. Translating gives CASSHQGGWTDTQYF. The chain recombines TRBV5-1 with TRBJ2-3, with TRBD2 identical over 7 bases. Germline trimming cut 4 bases from V and 3 bases from J; bases unmatched to any gene: 8. Germline assignment: CDR1 SGHRS and CDR2 YFSETQ. This CDR3 has 15 amino acids.

The CDR3 protein is CSVVLMTGGSDTQYF. DNA of the CDR3: TGCAGCGTTGTACTGATGACAGGGGGCTCAGATACGCAGTATTTT. This rearrangement joins TRBV29-1 to TRBJ2-3, with 10 nucleotides matching TRBD1. Germline V lookup: CDR1 SQVTM, CDR2 ANQGSEA. J gave up 4 bases and V 4 bases, and 8 bases lay outside the gene matches. This CDR3 is 15 amino acids long.

This chain joins TRBV6-6 and TRBJ1-1; no clear D gene. V was clipped by 4 bases and J by 5 bases, with 11 bases between them. This CDR3 has 13 amino acids. The V gene's germline CDR1 is MNHNY and CDR2 SVGAGI (reference sequence). The CDR3 sequence: CASSSPETTEAFF. The DNA of the CDR3 is TGTGCCAGCAGTTCGCCAGAGACAACTGAAGCTTTCTTT.

The chain combines TRBV7-9 with TRBJ2-7; 8 bases align to TRBD1. V lost 4 bases to trimming and J lost 3 bases; unmatched junction nucleotides: 8. The CDR3 consists of 15 residues. CDR1 is SEHNR and CDR2 is FQNEAQ in the germline V gene (reference sequence). The CDR3 DNA reads TGTGCCAGCAGCTCCACAACTGGACAGGGCTACGAGCAGTACTTC. This encodes CASSSTTGQGYEQYF. Full variable domain (remainder filled in from reference TRBV7-9 and TRBJ2-7): DTGVSQNPRHKITKRGQNVTFRCDPISEHNRLYWYRQTLGQGPEFLTYFQNEAQLEKSRLLSDRFSAERPKGSFSTLEIQRTEQGDSAMYLCASSSTTGQGYEQYFGPGTRLTVT.

The chain is built from TRBV28 and TRBJ2-5; D is perhaps TRBD1 or TRBD2 (5 bases each). Germline CDR1 reads MDHEN; CDR2 reads SYDVKM. The CDR3 extends over 16 amino acids. Trimming left V 3 bases short and J 2 bases short, with 16 bases between. The CDR3 protein is CASSFDFGTSQETQYF. CDR3 in DNA: TGTGCCAGCAGTTTTGATTTTGGGACCTCACAAGAGACCCAGTACTTC.

The V and J genes are TRBV10-2 and TRBJ2-3; no reliable D call. V was shortened by 6 bases and J by 2 bases, with 15 bases between the two germline ends. The CDR3 consists of 15 residues. From germline, CDR1 is WSHSY and CDR2 SAAADI. CDR3 DNA: TGCGCCAGCAGCCAAATAGCAGCCAACACAGATACGCAGTATTTT. Protein product: CASSQIAANTDTQYF.

This chain uses TRBV7-3 with TRBJ1-2; perhaps TRBD1 as D (5 bases). Deletions cut 1 base from V and 8 bases from J, with 17 bases between. The germline V gene encodes CDR1 SGHTA and CDR2 FQGTGA. This CDR3 spans 15 amino acids. The DNA of the CDR3 is TGTGCCAGCAGCTTAAGGGGCGGGACGTCGAGCGGCTACACCTTC. This codes for CASSLRGGTSSGYTF.

The chain employs TRBV11-3 and TRBJ1-2; TRBD1 might be the D (5 bases). The CDR3 is 18 amino acids. Germline assignment: CDR1 SGHNT and CDR2 YENEEA. The V end lost 3 bases, the J end lost 4 bases, and 24 bases lay between the germline ends. The CDR3 DNA reads as TGTGCCAGCAGCTTCAGCTCGGGACCGCCACCCCCTACCTATGGCTACACCTTC. Residues: CASSFSSGPPPPTYGYTF. The full variable domain, rest sourced from reference TRBV11-3 and TRBJ1-2, is EAGVVQSPRYKIIEKKQPVAFWCNPISGHNTLYWYLQNLGQGPELLIRYENEEAVDDSQLPKDRFSAERLKGVDSTLKIQPAELGDSAVYLCASSFSSGPPPPTYGYTFGSGTRLTVV.

The sample holds a few counts of this clone. The V call is TRBV30, the J call TRBJ1-2; D is possibly TRBD1 (6 bases). The CDR3 extends over 14 amino acids. Looked up from germline, CDR1 is GTSNPN and CDR2 is SVGIG (reference sequence). V lost 6 bases to trimming and J lost 7 bases, with 21 bases between them. The CDR3 sequence: CACGVPREGGGYTF. The CDR3 DNA is TGTGCCTGTGGGGTGCCTCGGGAGGGGGGTGGCTACACCTTC.

CDR3 sequence: CASTMDRFLYGYTF. The CDR3 DNA reads TGTGCCAGCACCATGGACAGATTCCTCTATGGCTACACCTTC. This chain uses TRBV6-5 with TRBJ1-2; the D gene is possibly TRBD1 (6 bases). The V end was cut by 7 bases, the J end by 4 bases, with 16 bases between. The CDR3 has 14 amino acids. Germline V gene sequence: CDR1 MNHEY, CDR2 SVGAGI.

The chain employs TRBV11-2 and TRBJ1-2; 12 bases map to TRBD1. The CDR3 consists of 15 residues. V lost 1 base to trimming and J lost 7 bases; unmatched junction nucleotides: 4. Germline values: CDR1 SGHAT, CDR2 FQNNGV. CDR3 protein: CASSLGGTGGSGYTF. The CDR3 DNA reads TGTGCCAGCAGCTTAGGAGGGACAGGGGGCAGTGGCTACACCTTC.

This chain connects TRBV5-5 to TRBJ2-7; D remains unclear. This CDR3 is 12 amino acids long. The germline V gene encodes CDR1 SGHKS and CDR2 YYEKEE (reference sequence). The V end was cut by 4 bases, the J end by 0 bases, with 5 bases between. This CDR3 is CASSTSSYEQYF. For the CDR3, the DNA is TGTGCCAGCAGCACCTCCTCCTACGAGCAGTACTTC. Supplemented by reference TRBV5-5 and TRBJ2-7, the full variable domain reads DAGVTQSPTHLIKTRGQQVTLRCSPISGHKSVSWYQQVLGQGPQFIFQYYEKEERGRGNFPDRFSARQFPNYSSELNVNALLLGDSALYLCASSTSSYEQYFGPGTRLTVT.